The following is a T cell receptor (beta chain) sequence with its context. Its target is unknown. The data were obtained in a study of OX40 agonist ivuxolimab in advanced cancers. About the research overall: All patients had ivuxolimab intravenously every 2 weeks at 0.01 to 10 mg/kg.

This CDR3 region has 13 residues. Germline assignment: CDR1 MDHEN and CDR2 SYDVKM. The V and J ends lost 8 bases and 3 bases respectively, with 13 bases between them. Repertoires were generated with immunoSEQ multiplex PCR, while TCRdb's copy carries only in-frame clones and drops some. The data show about 120,000 clones, with approximately 92% seen just once and approximately 0.55% held by the top ten. The study, taken as a whole, reports: Not determined was the antigen specificity of the expanded peripheral T cells.

The V call is TRBV28, the J call TRBJ1-1; TRBD1 might be the D (5 bases). Specimen: CD4+ or CD8+ T cells sorted from blood, collected in a trial of the OX40 agonist ivuxolimab. This sequence was found in an adult with an advanced solid tumor such as melanoma, head and neck, liver or kidney cancer. The CDR3 region is CASPGREDTEAFF. The CDR3 coding sequence is TGTGCCAGCCCGGGCAGGGAGGACACTGAAGCTTTCTTT.